The source of this TCR beta chain is a study of radiation and T cells in renal cell carcinoma. This CDR3 comprises 18 residues. This clone was seen only once. Antigen unknown. Findings of the study overall: Irradiated tumors held more dominant CDR3 motifs than control tumors. Only small tumor regions of around 1 g were sampled. In nephrectomy-only tumors, top 100 clonotypes averaged roughly 45%, versus around 54% irradiated.

Treatment specified: treatment-naive control, cytoreductive nephrectomy. Control tumor donors were several females and ten to twelve males, median age 57 years. Clones were sequenced by immunoSEQ multiplex PCR, and TCRdb holds only the in-frame ones, with some missing. The table lists around 17,000 clones, 50% to 65% of them singletons. The genes are TRBV12-1 and TRBJ2-4; TRBD2 is the table's D call and was not checked against the DNA. TRBV12-1 is a documented pseudogene. Specimen: tumor tissue, collected from a patient whose treatment was nephrectomy without radiotherapy. This TCR was sampled from a middle-aged man with renal cell carcinoma. CDR3 bases: TGTGCCAGCAGCTTAACCCCTCTAAGGAGATTAGCCAAAAACATTCAGTACTTC. Its protein product is CASSLTPLRRLAKNIQYF.